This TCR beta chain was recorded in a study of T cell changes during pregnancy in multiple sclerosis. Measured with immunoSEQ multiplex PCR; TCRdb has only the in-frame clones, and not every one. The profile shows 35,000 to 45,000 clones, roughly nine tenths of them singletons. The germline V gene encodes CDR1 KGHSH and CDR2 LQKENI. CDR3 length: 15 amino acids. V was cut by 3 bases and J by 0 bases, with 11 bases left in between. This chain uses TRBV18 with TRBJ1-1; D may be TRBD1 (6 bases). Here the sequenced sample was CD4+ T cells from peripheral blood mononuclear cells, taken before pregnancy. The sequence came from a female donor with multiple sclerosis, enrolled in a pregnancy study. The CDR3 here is CASSPWTEMNTEAFF. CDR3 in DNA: TGTGCCAGCTCACCCTGGACAGAGATGAACACTGAAGCTTTCTTT.